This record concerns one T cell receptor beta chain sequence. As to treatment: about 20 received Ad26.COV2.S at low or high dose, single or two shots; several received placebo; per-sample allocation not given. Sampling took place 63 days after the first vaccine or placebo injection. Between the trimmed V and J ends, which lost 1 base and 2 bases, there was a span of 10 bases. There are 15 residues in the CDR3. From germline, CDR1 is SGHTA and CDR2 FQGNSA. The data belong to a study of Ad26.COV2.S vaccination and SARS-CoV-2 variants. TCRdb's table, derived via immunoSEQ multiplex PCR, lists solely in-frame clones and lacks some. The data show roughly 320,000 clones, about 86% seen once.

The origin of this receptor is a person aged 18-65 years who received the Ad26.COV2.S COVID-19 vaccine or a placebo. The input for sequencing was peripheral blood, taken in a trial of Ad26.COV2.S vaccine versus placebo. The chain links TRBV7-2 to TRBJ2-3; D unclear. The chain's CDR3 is CASSLGSLPTDTQYF. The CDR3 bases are TGTGCCAGCAGCTTAGGGTCCCTCCCCACAGATACGCAGTATTTT. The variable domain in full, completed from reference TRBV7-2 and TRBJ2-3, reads GAGVSQSPSNKVTEKGKDVELRCDPISGHTALYWYRQSLGQGLEFLIYFQGNSAPDKSGLPSDRFSAERTGGSVSTLTIQRTQQEDSAVYLCASSLGSLPTDTQYFGPGTRLTVL.